Below are 27 T cell receptor beta chains sequenced from a single sample in a study of blood T cell repertoires in COVID-19. Profiled with immunoSEQ multiplex PCR; TCRdb holds only in-frame clones, not every one. The data contain under 200,000 clones, around 85% of them singletons. The sample taken for sequencing was PBMCs or T cells enriched from blood (not recorded which). Every receptor here comes from a woman aged 35 to 49 with acute COVID-19.

Worth noting for this clone: This sample also contains other DNA sequences that code for the same CDR3. The rearrangement joins TRBV7-9 to TRBJ1-1, with TRBD1 matching 7 bases. CDR1 is SEHNR, CDR2 FQNEAQ, per germline (reference sequence). With 6 bases clipped from V and 3 bases from J, the junction kept 7 bases outside the gene matches. There are 14 residues in the CDR3. As DNA, the CDR3 is TGTGCCAGCAGTTTACAGGGGAGTGACACTGAAGCTTTCTTT. Translation gives CASSLQGSDTEAFF.

V usage is TRBV24-1 and J usage is TRBJ2-1; maybe TRBD2 (6 bases). V was cut by 6 bases and J by 5 bases, with 16 bases left in between. Germline CDR1 reads KGHDR; CDR2 reads SFDVKD. The CDR3 consists of 15 residues. The CDR3 DNA is TGTGCCACCAGTTTTCCCGGAGGAGGGGACAATGAGCAGTTCTTC. This gives the protein CATSFPGGGDNEQFF.

This chain connects TRBV9 to TRBJ2-3, with TRBD2 as a possible D gene (6 bases). V was trimmed by 0 bases and J by 1 base, leaving 9 bases between them. The CDR3 sequence is 15 residues long. CDR1 and CDR2 from the germline V gene are SGDLS and YYNGEE. CDR3 coding DNA: TGTGCCAGCAGCGTAGGGAGGGCCGGCACAGATACGCAGTATTTT. This gives the protein CASSVGRAGTDTQYF.

Only a few counts were recorded for this clone. The rearrangement links TRBV3-1 (or the pseudogene TRBV3-2) to TRBJ1-2; D might be TRBD1 (5 bases). Per the germline V gene, CDR1 is LGHDT and CDR2 is YNNKEL (reference sequence). V gave up 2 bases and J gave up 8 bases, with 9 bases separating them. This CDR3 contains 12 residues. In DNA, the CDR3 is TGTGCCAGCAGCCAACAGACAGTCGGCTACACCTTC. Encoded protein: CASSQQTVGYTF.

The chain has TRBV15 and TRBJ2-1; 10 bases agree with TRBD2. Losses at the gene ends were 2 bases for V and 4 bases for J; bases not matched to a gene: 5. The CDR3 covers 16 residues. In germline, CDR1 is LNHNV, CDR2 YYDKDF (reference sequence). The CDR3 DNA reads TGTGCCACCAGCAGATCCACTAGCGGGGCTTACAATGAGCAGTTCTTC. It is translated as CATSRSTSGAYNEQFF. Combining the CDR3 with reference TRBV15 and TRBJ2-1 gives the whole variable domain DAMVIQNPRYQVTQFGKPVTLSCSQTLNHNVMYWYQQKSSQAPKLLFHYYDKDFNNEADTPDNFQSRRPNTSFCFLDIRSPGLGDTAMYLCATSRSTSGAYNEQFFGPGTRLTVL.

This chain uses TRBV29-1 with TRBJ2-7; 10 bases fit TRBD2. CDR1 and CDR2 from the germline V gene are SQVTM and ANQGSEA. CDR3 length: 14 residues. J lost 6 bases, V lost 0 bases, and 5 bases had no gene match. CDR3 residues: CSVEDPLAGAEQYF. DNA of the CDR3: TGCAGCGTTGAAGATCCCCTAGCGGGAGCCGAGCAGTACTTC.

The chain's CDR3 is CASSLARGNGNTIYF. The DNA of the CDR3 is TGTGCCAGCAGCTTAGCGCGGGGGAACGGAAACACCATATATTTT. The gene calls are TRBV7-9 and TRBJ1-3; TRBD1 is a possible D gene (5 bases). Trimming left V 0 bases short and J 4 bases short, with 10 bases between. CDR1 is SEHNR, CDR2 FQNEAQ, per germline (reference sequence). This CDR3 comprises 15 residues.

This chain uses TRBV6-6 with TRBJ1-3, with TRBD1 matching 7 bases. V lost 2 bases to trimming and J lost 4 bases; unmatched junction nucleotides: 5. The CDR3 sequence is 15 residues long. The germline V gene has CDR1 MNHNY and CDR2 SVGAGI (reference sequence). DNA for the CDR3: TGTGCCAGCAGTTACGAGGGGGCGCTAGGAAACACCATATATTTT. It codes for CASSYEGALGNTIYF.

The chain recombines TRBV2 with TRBJ2-5; TRBD2 agrees at 13 bases. In germline, CDR1 is SNHLY, CDR2 FYNNEI. Trimming removed 4 bases from V and 5 bases from J; junction bases left unmatched: 4. The CDR3 loop spans 15 amino acids. The CDR3 DNA is TGTGCCAGCAGTGGGACTAGCGGGAGAAGGGAGACCCAGTACTTC. Its translation is CASSGTSGRRETQYF.

J is TRBJ2-1 and V is TRBV7-9; TRBD2 agrees at 12 bases. The germline V gene has CDR1 SEHNR and CDR2 FQNEAQ (reference sequence). V trimming: 3 bases; J trimming: 5 bases; junction bases outside the gene matches: 5. The CDR3 sequence is 16 residues long. Here the CDR3 reads CASSFRTSGNHNEQFF. CDR3 coding DNA: TGTGCCAGCAGCTTCAGGACTAGCGGGAACCACAATGAGCAGTTCTTC.

This clone appeared a single time. The rearrangement links TRBV2 to TRBJ2-1; possible D gene TRBD2, 6 bases. The CDR3 extends over 15 amino acids. Germline V gives CDR1 SNHLY, CDR2 FYNNEI. V lost 4 bases and J lost 4, with 14 bases in between. CDR3 sequence: CASSAESGFYNEQFF. Here the CDR3 DNA reads TGTGCCAGCAGTGCCGAGAGCGGGTTTTACAATGAGCAGTTCTTC.

V gene TRBV10-1 combines with J gene TRBJ1-3, with D tentatively TRBD1 (5 bases). There are 14 residues in the CDR3. The germline V and J ends were trimmed by 6 bases and 3 bases, with 12 bases remaining between them. CDR1 is WNHNN and CDR2 is SYGVQD in the germline V gene (reference sequence). DNA for the CDR3: TGCGCCAGCAGGGCCTGGGGACTTGGAAACACCATATATTTT. Translation gives CASRAWGLGNTIYF.

The chain is built from TRBV5-1 and TRBJ1-4; 9 bases are a match to TRBD1. Trimming cost V 0 bases and J 5 bases; bases outside gene matches: 2. This CDR3 has 15 residues. Germline CDR1 SGHRS, CDR2 YFSETQ. CDR3 region: CASSLGQGDNEKLFF. CDR3 in DNA: TGCGCCAGCAGCTTGGGACAGGGGGACAATGAAAAACTGTTTTTT.

This clone was counted once. V and J are TRBV6-2 or TRBV6-3 and TRBJ2-1, with 9 bases aligning to TRBD1. Germline CDR1 is MNHEY and CDR2 is SVGEGT. The CDR3 spans 15 residues. J was trimmed by 9 bases and V by 4 bases; bases with no gene match: 10. The CDR3 spells CASSSPPGTGSEQFF. The CDR3 nucleotides read TGTGCCAGCAGTTCTCCTCCCGGGACAGGGTCTGAGCAGTTCTTC.

The chain joins TRBV29-1 to TRBJ1-1; TRBD1 is a possible D gene (6 bases). The CDR3 spans 13 residues. Looked up from germline, CDR1 is SQVTM and CDR2 is ANQGSEA. Trimming took 5 bases from V and 1 from J, leaving 11 bases between them. CDR3 residues: CSVCQGTNTEAFF. CDR3 coding DNA: TGCAGCGTTTGTCAGGGGACGAACACTGAAGCTTTCTTT.

The V gene is TRBV9, the J gene TRBJ2-1; 9 bases line up with TRBD2. The CDR3 runs to 16 residues. The ends lost 2 bases at V and 2 bases at J; junction bases unmatched: 5. Per the germline V gene, CDR1 is SGDLS and CDR2 is YYNGEE. The CDR3 region has the DNA TGTGCCAGCAGCGTTAGCGGGAGAGATGCCTACAATGAGCAGTTCTTC. Protein: CASSVSGRDAYNEQFF.

The V and J genes are TRBV9 and TRBJ2-2; D not resolved. Germline V lookup: CDR1 SGDLS, CDR2 YYNGEE. The V and J ends lost 2 bases and 6 bases respectively, with 5 bases between them. The CDR3 is made up of 12 amino acids. The CDR3 loop reads CASSVYPGELFF. The CDR3, as DNA: TGTGCCAGCAGCGTTTATCCCGGGGAGCTGTTTTTT. Variable domain in full (rest from reference TRBV9 and TRBJ2-2): DSGVTQTPKHLITATGQRVTLRCSPRSGDLSVYWYQQSLDQGLQFLIQYYNGEERAKGNILERFSAQQFPDLHSELNLSSLELGDSALYFCASSVYPGELFFGEGSRLTVL.

The chain couples TRBV24-1 to TRBJ2-1; TRBD2 aligns across 16 bases. The CDR3 has 19 residues. Germline V lookup: CDR1 KGHDR, CDR2 SFDVKD. J gave up 7 bases and V 0 bases, and 8 bases lay outside the gene matches. CDR3 protein: CATSDLPYGTSGRGNEQFF. The CDR3 bases are TGTGCCACCAGTGATTTGCCATACGGGACTAGCGGGAGGGGGAATGAGCAGTTCTTC.

The rearrangement uses TRBV5-1 and TRBJ2-2, with 10 positions matching TRBD2. Germline CDR1 SGHRS, CDR2 YFSETQ. J lost 0 bases, V lost 4 bases, and 3 bases had no gene match. The CDR3 loop spans 16 amino acids. This CDR3 reads CASSALAGPNTGELFF. In DNA form, the CDR3 reads TGCGCCAGCAGCGCACTAGCGGGACCGAACACCGGGGAGCTGTTTTTT.

V usage is TRBV5-1 and J usage is TRBJ1-1; D not certain. Germline assignment: CDR1 SGHRS and CDR2 YFSETQ. V gave up 4 bases and J gave up 2 bases, with 9 bases separating them. CDR3 length: 13 residues. This CDR3 is CASSRAHNTEAFF. The CDR3 nucleotides read TGCGCCAGCAGCCGAGCTCATAACACTGAAGCTTTCTTT.

This chain joins TRBV4-2 and TRBJ2-1; D not resolved. The CDR3 has 13 amino acids. Trimming cost V 5 bases and J 7 bases, with 12 bases left between them. The germline gives CDR1 LGHNA, CDR2 YNFKEQ. The CDR3 reads CASSNGLVNEQFF. The CDR3 nucleotides read TGTGCCAGCAGCAATGGCCTAGTAAATGAGCAGTTCTTC.

CDR3 nucleotides: TGTGCCAGCAGCTTCACAGGGGCGAGAGATACGCAGTATTTT. This sequence encodes CASSFTGARDTQYF. The V call is TRBV5-8, the J call TRBJ2-3; TRBD1 agrees at 7 bases. Germline loops: CDR1 SGHTS, CDR2 YDEGEE. The CDR3 covers 14 residues. Losses at the gene ends were 2 bases for V and 5 bases for J; bases not matched to a gene: 5.

This clone was seen a single time. The V and J genes are TRBV25-1 and TRBJ1-1; D is unclear. Germline V gene data show CDR1 as MGHDK and CDR2 as SYGVNS. This CDR3 region has 14 residues. The ends were cut back, 3 bases at V and 0 bases at J, with 8 bases in the middle. CDR3 nucleotides: TGTGCCAGCAGTGATTGGGGAGTGAACACTGAAGCTTTCTTT. Protein: CASSDWGVNTEAFF. Variable domain in full (rest from reference TRBV25-1 and TRBJ1-1): EADIYQTPRYLVIGTGKKITLECSQTMGHDKMYWYQQDPGMELHLIHYSYGVNSTEKGDLSSESTVSRIRTEHFPLTLESARPSHTSQYLCASSDWGVNTEAFFGQGTRLTVV.

This clone was counted only a few times. The chain combines TRBV15 with TRBJ2-7, with TRBD2 matching over 7 bases. The V gene end was trimmed by 0 bases and the J gene end by 10 bases; junction bases not matched to a gene: 12. CDR3 size: 15 residues. The V gene's germline CDR1 is LNHNV and CDR2 YYDKDF (reference sequence). The CDR3 reads CATSREGGDVSEQYF. The CDR3 DNA sequence: TGTGCCACCAGCAGAGAGGGGGGGGACGTTTCGGAACAGTACTTC.

The chain combines TRBV7-9 with TRBJ2-3, with D unclear. Germline-derived CDR1 and CDR2 are SEHNR and FQNEAQ (reference sequence). CDR3 length: 13 residues. Trimming shortened V by 4 bases and J by 2 bases, and 7 bases separated the two germline ends. The chain's CDR3 is CASSSLNTDTQYF. The CDR3 DNA sequence: TGTGCCAGCAGCTCGTTAAACACAGATACGCAGTATTTT.

This clone was seen only a few times. Other nucleotide sequences in the sample specify the same CDR3. The chain uses TRBV29-1 and TRBJ1-3; 7 bases map to TRBD1. Germline trimming cut 6 bases from V and 0 bases from J; bases unmatched to any gene: 5. The CDR3 contains 14 residues. From germline, CDR1 is SQVTM and CDR2 ANQGSEA. The CDR3 bases are TGCAGCGTAGGTCAGGGGGGCTCTGGAAACACCATATATTTT. Its protein is CSVGQGGSGNTIYF.

The chain links TRBV20-1 to TRBJ2-1; D might be TRBD2 (5 bases). Trimming took off 5 bases at V and 8 bases at J, with 10 bases between the two ends. The CDR3 is 11 amino acids. The germline CDR1 and CDR2 sequences are DFQATT and SNEGSKA (reference sequence). CDR3 sequence (DNA): TGCAGTGCTCTGGAGGTCTATGAGCAGTTCTTC. It yields the protein CSALEVYEQFF.